This T cell receptor (beta chain) was sequenced during a study of blood T cell repertoires in COVID-19. In the study overall: From T cells, B-cell-depleted T cells, or PBMCs came the material, which was cDNA or gDNA.

With V trimmed by 5 bases and J by 6 bases, 3 bases remained unmatched. The CDR3 sequence is 14 residues long. Looked up from germline, CDR1 is MDHEN and CDR2 is SYDVKM. As processed by the authors: Using reference gene primer amplification, nucleated cell counts were estimated. The data were produced by immunoSEQ multiplex PCR, yet TCRdb's version contains in-frame clones alone and is incomplete. V and J calls and clone size come straight from that table; D and trimming were deduced from the DNA. This sample carries more than 150,000 clones, roughly 79% of them seen once, and the ten largest clones take 12%.

The chain carries TRBV28 and TRBJ2-7, with 14 bases aligning to TRBD2. The specimen sequenced was peripheral blood. This sequence originates from a woman of 80 years or more with COVID-19, enrolled during active disease. CDR3 region: CASSVGTSGSEQYF. CDR3 nucleotides: TGTGCCAGCAGTGTCGGGACTAGCGGGAGCGAGCAGTACTTC. Combining the CDR3 with reference TRBV28 and TRBJ2-7 gives the whole variable domain DVKVTQSSRYLVKRTGEKVFLECVQDMDHENMFWYRQDPGLGLRLIYFSYDVKMKEKGDIPEGYSVSREKKERFSLILESASTNQTSMYLCASSVGTSGSEQYFGPGTRLTVT.